This T cell receptor beta chain comes out of a study of T cell responses to AZD1222 COVID-19 vaccine. This clone was counted a few times. Clones were sequenced by immunoSEQ multiplex PCR, and TCRdb holds only the in-frame ones, with some missing. Among over 95,000 clones listed, about 92% were seen once. Germline V gene lookup returns CDR1 SEHNR and CDR2 FQNEAQ (reference sequence). The length of the CDR3 is 15 residues. V lost 1 base and J 5 bases, leaving 11 bases between the germline ends. The chain combines TRBV7-9 with TRBJ1-4, with no clear D. The source material was peripheral blood, sampled on day 0 of AZD1222 vaccination. The sequence was obtained from an adult in good health. For the CDR3, the DNA is TGTGCCAGCAGCTTAGAACAGATAATGAATGAAAAACTGTTTTTT. It codes for CASSLEQIMNEKLFF. Combining the CDR3 with reference TRBV7-9 and TRBJ1-4 gives the whole variable domain DTGVSQNPRHKITKRGQNVTFRCDPISEHNRLYWYRQTLGQGPEFLTYFQNEAQLEKSRLLSDRFSAERPKGSFSTLEIQRTEQGDSAMYLCASSLEQIMNEKLFFGSGTQLSVL.